The clone carrying this T cell receptor (beta chain) was seen repeatedly, ten times or more. What it binds is not known. Trimming took off 6 bases at V and 1 base at J, with 17 bases between the two ends. The CDR3 has 16 amino acids. This sample stems from a study of T cell repertoires in cytomegalovirus infection. Overall study results and limits: Predominance within the ex vivo response was attributable to HLA-C-restricted CMV-specific TCR beta clonotypes. Identification of carriers of CMV plus the relevant HLA was achieved through cumulative public TCR beta family frequency.

TCRdb re-called the reads through MiXCR, storing one row per CDR3 protein. The table lists 350,000 to 450,000 distinct CDR3 sequences, 15% to 20% of them singletons, with around 9.3% in the top ten. V usage is TRBV12-3 or TRBV12-4 and J usage is TRBJ2-3; no clear D gene. This clonotype was sampled from a human donor in good health (CMV status not recorded). Some clones in this sample may be carry-over from other donors' samples. Sequencing was done on a sample of PBMCs. CDR3 residues: CASSPFRLEGTDTQYF. CDR3 bases: TGTGCCAGCAGCCCCTTCAGGCTTGAGGGCACAGATACGCAGTATTTT.